The 9 T cell receptor beta chains given below trace back to one sample, sequenced in a study of CD8+CD57+ T cells in acquired aplastic anemia. Whoever was chosen for sequencing had shown CD8+CD57+ cell expansion by flow cytometry. TCR beta VDJ combinations and CDR3 sequences were profiled from genomic DNA. A single record per CDR3 protein comes from TCRdb applying MiXCR to the reads. The table includes about 180,000 distinct CDR3 sequences, about half detected once. Sequenced sample: sorted CD4+, CD8+, or CD8+CD57+ T cells (not recorded which) from PBMCs. These receptors were obtained from a human donor with aplastic anemia.

Concerning this clonotype itself: With a much larger clone just one base away, this may be a read error. This sequence joins TRBV19 and TRBJ2-1; TRBD2 is a possible D gene (5 bases). The germline V gene encodes CDR1 LNHDA and CDR2 SQIVND (reference sequence). The CDR3 spans 13 residues. CDR3 nucleotides: TGTGCCGGTAGTTCCGGGATCTACAATGAGCAGTTCTTC. This gives the protein CAGSSGIYNEQFF.

This chain joins TRBV27 and TRBJ2-1; D perhaps matches TRBD2 (5 bases). The CDR3 is 16 amino acids. V lost 4 bases and J 3 bases, leaving 16 bases between the germline ends. Germline values: CDR1 MNHEY, CDR2 SMNVEV (reference sequence). The CDR3 reads CASSWALITSYNEQFF. The CDR3 nucleotides read TGTGCCAGCAGTTGGGCTCTCATTACTAGCTACAATGAGCAGTTCTTC.

This clonotype showed up many times. Here the CDR3 DNA reads TGTGCCAGCAGTAAGGACAGTAACTATGGCTACACCTTC. As protein: CASSKDSNYGYTF. This chain links TRBV2 with TRBJ1-2, with TRBD1 as a possible D gene (6 bases). There are 13 residues in the CDR3. Trimming stripped 5 bases from V and 1 base from J, with 8 bases between. Germline values: CDR1 SNHLY, CDR2 FYNNEI. The whole variable domain, filled in from reference TRBV2 and TRBJ1-2, reads EPEVTQTPSHQVTQMGQEVILRCVPISNHLYFYWYRQILGQKVEFLVSFYNNEISEKSEIFDDQFSVERPDGSNFTLKIRSTKLEDSAMYFCASSKDSNYGYTFGSGTRLTVV.

Of note for this clonotype: Germline is not matched at one junction end, which may reflect a read error. The genes are TRBV7-8 and TRBJ1-5, with D perhaps TRBD1 (5 bases). This CDR3 has 13 residues. CDR1 and CDR2 (germline): SGHVS, FQNEAQ. This CDR3 is CASSVGGNQLQHF. The CDR3 coding sequence is TGTGCCAGCAGCGTTGGGGGTAATCAGCTCCAGCATTTT.

J is TRBJ2-3 and V is TRBV24-1; 7 bases are shared with TRBD1. CDR3 size: 15 residues. The V gene end was trimmed by 2 bases and the J gene end by 1 base; junction bases not matched to a gene: 2. CDR1 is KGHDR and CDR2 is SFDVKD in the germline V gene. The CDR3 bases are TGTGCCACCAGTGATTCCGGGACAGGCACAGATACGCAGTATTTT. Translated: CATSDSGTGTDTQYF.

This clonotype has a count of ten or more. This chain links TRBV2 with TRBJ2-3; 9 bases map to TRBD2. The CDR3 runs 16 residues. Losses at the gene ends were 6 bases for V and 0 bases for J; bases not matched to a gene: 7. Germline-derived CDR1 and CDR2 are SNHLY and FYNNEI. The CDR3 DNA is TGTGCCAGCAGCCTCGGACTAGCGTACAGCACAGATACGCAGTATTTT. This translates into CASSLGLAYSTDTQYF.

Concerning this clonotype itself: At one of its ends the junction is not consistent with the germline gene, which may arise from a read error. The chain carries TRBV6-1 and TRBJ2-1, with D unclear. Looked up from germline, CDR1 is MNHNS and CDR2 is SASEGT. CDR3 length: 16 amino acids. This CDR3 reads CASSELAKMNYNEQLF. Written as DNA, the CDR3 is TGTGCCAGCAGTGAGCTGGCGAAAATGAACTACAATGAGCAGCTCTTC.

The chain recombines TRBV10-3 with TRBJ1-4; D call uncertain. Germline CDR1 and CDR2: ENHRY and SYGVKD. The CDR3 is 15 residues long. The ends were cut back, 3 bases at V and 7 bases at J, with 15 bases in the middle. CDR3 residues: CAISDRASTGEKLFF. The CDR3 DNA reads TGTGCCATCAGTGATCGGGCTTCGACGGGTGAAAAACTGTTTTTT.

About this clonotype itself: Since no conserved phenylalanine or tryptophan closes the CDR3, a read error is the likely cause. V and J are TRBV20-1 and TRBJ2-7; 10 bases are a match to TRBD2. Trimming took 0 bases from V and 0 from J; bases not matched to a gene: 2. The CDR3 extends over 15 amino acids. From germline, CDR1 is DFQATT and CDR2 SNEGSKA (reference sequence). DNA for the CDR3: TGCAGTGCTAGAGAACTAGCGGGGAGCTCCTACGAGCAGTACCTC. Translating gives CSARELAGSSYEQYL.